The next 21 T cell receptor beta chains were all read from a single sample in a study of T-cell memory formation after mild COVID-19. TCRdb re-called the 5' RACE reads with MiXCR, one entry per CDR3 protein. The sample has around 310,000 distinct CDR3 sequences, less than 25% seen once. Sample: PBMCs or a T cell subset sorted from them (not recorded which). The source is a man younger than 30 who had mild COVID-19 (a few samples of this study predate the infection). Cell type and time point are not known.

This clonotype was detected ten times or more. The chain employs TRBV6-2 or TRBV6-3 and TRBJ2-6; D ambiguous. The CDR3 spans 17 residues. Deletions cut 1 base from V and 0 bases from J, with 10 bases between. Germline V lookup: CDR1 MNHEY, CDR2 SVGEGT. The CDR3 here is CASSYLGPSSGANVLTF. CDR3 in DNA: TGTGCCAGCAGTTACTTAGGGCCGAGCTCTGGGGCCAACGTCCTGACTTTC.

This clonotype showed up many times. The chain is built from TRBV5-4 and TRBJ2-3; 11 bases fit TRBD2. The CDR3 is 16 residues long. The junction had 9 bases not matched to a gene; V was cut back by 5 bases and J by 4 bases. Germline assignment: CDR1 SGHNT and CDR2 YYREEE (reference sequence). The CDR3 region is CASSSSGTSGSDTQYF. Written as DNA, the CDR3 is TGTGCCAGCAGTAGTTCCGGGACTAGCGGCTCAGATACGCAGTATTTT.

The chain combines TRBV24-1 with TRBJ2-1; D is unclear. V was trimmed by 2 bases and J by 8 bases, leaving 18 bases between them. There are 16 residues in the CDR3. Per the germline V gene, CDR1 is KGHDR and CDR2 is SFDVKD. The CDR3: CATSDSAAGIIDEQFF. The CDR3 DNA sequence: TGTGCCACCAGTGATTCCGCCGCAGGTATCATCGATGAGCAGTTCTTC.

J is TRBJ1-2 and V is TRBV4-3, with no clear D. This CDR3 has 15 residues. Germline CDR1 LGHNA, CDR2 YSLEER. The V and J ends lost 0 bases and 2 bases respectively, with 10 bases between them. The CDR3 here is CASSQDLWQNYGYTF. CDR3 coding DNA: TGCGCCAGCAGCCAAGATTTATGGCAGAACTATGGCTACACCTTC.

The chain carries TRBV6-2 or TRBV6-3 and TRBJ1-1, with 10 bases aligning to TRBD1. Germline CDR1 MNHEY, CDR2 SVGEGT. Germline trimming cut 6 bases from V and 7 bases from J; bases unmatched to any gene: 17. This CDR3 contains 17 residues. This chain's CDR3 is CASSGRTGGASVDEAFF. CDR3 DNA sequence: TGTGCCAGCAGCGGTCGGACAGGGGGGGCCTCGGTCGATGAAGCTTTCTTT.

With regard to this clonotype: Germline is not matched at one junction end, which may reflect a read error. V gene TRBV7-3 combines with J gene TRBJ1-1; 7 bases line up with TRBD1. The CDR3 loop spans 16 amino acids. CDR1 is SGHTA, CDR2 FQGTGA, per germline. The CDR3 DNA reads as TGTGCCAGCAGCCCAAGGGGACAGCTCGTTACTCCCAGGGCTTTATTT. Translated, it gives CASSPRGQLVTPRALF.

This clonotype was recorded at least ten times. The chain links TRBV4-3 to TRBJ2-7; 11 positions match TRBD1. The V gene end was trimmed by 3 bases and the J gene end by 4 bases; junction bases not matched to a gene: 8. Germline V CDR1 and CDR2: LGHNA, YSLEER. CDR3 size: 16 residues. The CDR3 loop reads CASSQVPGQGVYEQYF. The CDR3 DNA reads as TGCGCCAGCAGCCAGGTCCCGGGACAGGGGGTTTACGAGCAGTACTTC.

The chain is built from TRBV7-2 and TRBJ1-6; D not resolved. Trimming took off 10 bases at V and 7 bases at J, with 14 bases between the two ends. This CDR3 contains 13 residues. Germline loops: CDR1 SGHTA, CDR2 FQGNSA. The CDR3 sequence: CATLTGLNSPLHF. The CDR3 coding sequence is TGTGCCACCTTGACGGGCCTGAATTCACCCCTCCACTTT.

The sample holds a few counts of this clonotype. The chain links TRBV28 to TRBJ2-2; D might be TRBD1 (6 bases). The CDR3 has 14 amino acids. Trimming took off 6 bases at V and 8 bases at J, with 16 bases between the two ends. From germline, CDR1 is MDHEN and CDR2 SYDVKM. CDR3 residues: CASRRPPQGGELFF. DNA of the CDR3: TGTGCCAGCAGACGTCCTCCACAGGGTGGGGAGCTGTTTTTT.

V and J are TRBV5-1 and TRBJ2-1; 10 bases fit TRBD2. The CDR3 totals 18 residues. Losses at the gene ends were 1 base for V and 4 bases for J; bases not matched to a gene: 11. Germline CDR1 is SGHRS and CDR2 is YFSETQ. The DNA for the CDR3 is TGCGCCAGCAGCTTGCCCCCAGATCTAGCGGGGGTATACAATGAGCAGTTCTTC. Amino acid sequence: CASSLPPDLAGVYNEQFF.

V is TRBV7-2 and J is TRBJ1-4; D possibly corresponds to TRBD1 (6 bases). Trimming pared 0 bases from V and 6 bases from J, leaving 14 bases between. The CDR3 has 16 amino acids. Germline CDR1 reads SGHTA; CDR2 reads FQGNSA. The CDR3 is CASSLALGGAYEKLFF. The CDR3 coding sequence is TGTGCCAGCAGCTTAGCGCTCGGGGGCGCATATGAAAAACTGTTTTTT.

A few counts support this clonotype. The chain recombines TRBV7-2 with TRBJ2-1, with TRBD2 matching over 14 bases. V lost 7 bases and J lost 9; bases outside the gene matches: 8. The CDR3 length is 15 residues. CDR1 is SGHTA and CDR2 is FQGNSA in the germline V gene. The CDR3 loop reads CASTRLAGGNGEQFF. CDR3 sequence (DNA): TGTGCCAGCACCCGACTAGCGGGGGGGAACGGTGAGCAGTTCTTC.

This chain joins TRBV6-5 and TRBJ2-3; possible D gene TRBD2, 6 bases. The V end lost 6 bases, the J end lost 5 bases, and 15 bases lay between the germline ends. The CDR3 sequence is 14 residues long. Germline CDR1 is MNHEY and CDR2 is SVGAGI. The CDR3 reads CASRALARGDTQYF. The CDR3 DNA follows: TGTGCCAGCAGGGCCCTAGCGCGTGGAGATACGCAGTATTTT.

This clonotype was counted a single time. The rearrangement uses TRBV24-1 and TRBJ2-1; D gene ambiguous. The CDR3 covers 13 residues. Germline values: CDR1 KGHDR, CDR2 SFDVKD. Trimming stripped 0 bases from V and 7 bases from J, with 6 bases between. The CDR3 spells CATSDLAGNEQFF. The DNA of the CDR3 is TGTGCCACCAGTGATTTGGCCGGGAATGAGCAGTTCTTC.

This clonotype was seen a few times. DNA of the CDR3: TGTGCCAGCAGCTTTACAGGGTACACAGATACGCAGTATTTT. Its translation: CASSFTGYTDTQYF. The J gene is TRBJ2-3, the V gene TRBV7-2, with D possibly TRBD1 on 6 matching bases. The V end lost 3 bases, the J end lost 2 bases, and 9 bases lay between the germline ends. Germline V gene data show CDR1 as SGHTA and CDR2 as FQGNSA. The CDR3 runs 14 residues.

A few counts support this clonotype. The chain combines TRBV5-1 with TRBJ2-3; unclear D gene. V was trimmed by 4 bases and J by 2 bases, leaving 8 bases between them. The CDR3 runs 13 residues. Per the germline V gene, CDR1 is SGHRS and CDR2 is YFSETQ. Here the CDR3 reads CASSAPDTDTQYF. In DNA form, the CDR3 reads TGCGCCAGCAGCGCCCCTGACACAGATACGCAGTATTTT. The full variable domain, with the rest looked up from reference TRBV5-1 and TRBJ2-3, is KAGVTQTPRYLIKTRGQQVTLSCSPISGHRSVSWYQQTPGQGLQFLFEYFSETQRNKGNFPGRFSGRQFSNSRSEMNVSTLELGDSALYLCASSAPDTDTQYFGPGTRLTVL.

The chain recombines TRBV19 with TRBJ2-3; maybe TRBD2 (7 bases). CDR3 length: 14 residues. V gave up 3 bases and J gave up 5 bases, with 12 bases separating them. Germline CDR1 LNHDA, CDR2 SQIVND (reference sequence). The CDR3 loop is CASSIFGGQDTQYF. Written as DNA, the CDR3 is TGTGCCAGTAGTATCTTCGGGGGGCAAGATACGCAGTATTTT. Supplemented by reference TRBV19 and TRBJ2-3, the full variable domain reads DGGITQSPKYLFRKEGQNVTLSCEQNLNHDAMYWYRQDPGQGLRLIYYSQIVNDFQKGDIAEGYSVSREKKESFPLTVTSAQKNPTAFYLCASSIFGGQDTQYFGPGTRLTVL.

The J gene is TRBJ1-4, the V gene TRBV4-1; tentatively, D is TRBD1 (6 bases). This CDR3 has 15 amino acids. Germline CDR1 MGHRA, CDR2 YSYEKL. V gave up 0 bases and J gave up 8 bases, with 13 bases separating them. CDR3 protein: CASSQDGGGLEKLFF. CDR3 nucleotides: TGCGCCAGCAGCCAAGATGGGGGCGGCTTGGAAAAACTGTTTTTT.

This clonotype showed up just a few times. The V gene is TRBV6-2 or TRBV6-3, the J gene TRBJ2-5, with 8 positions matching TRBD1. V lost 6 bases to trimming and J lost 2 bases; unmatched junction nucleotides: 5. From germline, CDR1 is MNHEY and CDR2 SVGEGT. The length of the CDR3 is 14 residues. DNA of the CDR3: TGTGCCAGCAGCTGGACAGGGACTCAAGAGACCCAGTACTTC. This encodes CASSWTGTQETQYF.

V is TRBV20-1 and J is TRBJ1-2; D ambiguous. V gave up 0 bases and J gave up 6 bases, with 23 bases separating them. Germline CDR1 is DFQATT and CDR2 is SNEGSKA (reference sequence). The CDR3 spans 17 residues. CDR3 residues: CSARDLLSQVTVDGYTF. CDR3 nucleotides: TGCAGTGCTAGAGACCTGCTTAGCCAGGTTACTGTCGATGGCTACACCTTC.

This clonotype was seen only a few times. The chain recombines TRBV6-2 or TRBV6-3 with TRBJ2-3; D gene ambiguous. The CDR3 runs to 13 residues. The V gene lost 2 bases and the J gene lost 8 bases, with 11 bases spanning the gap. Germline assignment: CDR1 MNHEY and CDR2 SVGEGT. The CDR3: CASSYAQRGTQYF. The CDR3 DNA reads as TGTGCCAGCAGTTACGCCCAGCGCGGTACGCAGTATTTT.